This T cell receptor (beta chain) comes out of a study of blood T cell repertoires in COVID-19. In the study overall: COVID-19 samples, acute and convalescent, were from the United States, Italy and Spain. PBMCs, B-cell-depleted T cells, or T cells were the source of the cDNA or gDNA that made up the material.

As originally analysed: Cell counts per sample came from amplifying reference gene primers. The repertoire was sequenced with immunoSEQ multiplex PCR; TCRdb's copy has only in-frame clones and lacks some. V and J calls and clone size are those listed in that table; D and trimming were worked out from the DNA. The sample has 65,000 to 85,000 clones, approximately 80% seen once. This CDR3 spans 15 amino acids. CDR1 is GTSNPN and CDR2 is SVGIG in the germline V gene (reference sequence). V lost 0 bases, J lost 1 base, and 3 bases stayed unmatched. The rearrangement joins TRBV30 to TRBJ2-4; 7 bases map to TRBD2. The sequence was obtained from a woman aged 55-75 years with acute or convalescent COVID-19. Material: peripheral blood. Here the CDR3 DNA reads TGTGCCTGGAGTGTAGGGAGGGGTGCCAAAAACATTCAGTACTTC. This gives the protein CAWSVGRGAKNIQYF.